This T cell receptor (beta chain) was sequenced in a study of identical twins. Using its own MiXCR run on the 5' RACE reads, TCRdb lists one record per CDR3 protein. The sample holds under 500,000 distinct CDR3 sequences; roughly an eighth are singletons and the top ten take approximately 1%. Only healthy Caucasians were enrolled as donors. The length of the CDR3 is 15 residues. Germline assignment: CDR1 SGHRS and CDR2 YFSETQ. Trimming removed 4 bases from V and 1 base from J; junction bases left unmatched: 7. This clonotype appeared a few times. The same sample was also studied in work on yellow fever vaccine responses in identical twins.

J is TRBJ2-5 and V is TRBV5-1; 7 nucleotides match TRBD2. The clonotype was recovered from a young woman in good health. The specimen was CD4+ T cells sorted from blood. The CDR3 sequence: CASSTLADLQETQYF. The CDR3 DNA is TGCGCCAGCAGCACCCTAGCGGACCTCCAAGAGACCCAGTACTTC. The full variable domain, in which reference TRBV5-1 and TRBJ2-5 provide the parts outside the CDR3, is KAGVTQTPRYLIKTRGQQVTLSCSPISGHRSVSWYQQTPGQGLQFLFEYFSETQRNKGNFPGRFSGRQFSNSRSEMNVSTLELGDSALYLCASSTLADLQETQYFGPGTRLLVL.